This is a list of T cell receptor beta chains from one sample in a study of blood T cell repertoires in COVID-19. The protocol was immunoSEQ multiplex PCR, while the TCRdb copy is restricted to in-frame clones and leaves out a portion. The sample contains some 100,000 clones, over 70% of which appear only once. The sequenced sample was peripheral blood. Source of these receptors: a man older than 75 with active or convalescent COVID-19. The CDR3 runs from the conserved cysteine through the conserved F or W. The D gene is left open where the match is weak. Clone size, where shown, is once, few, many, or a class for clones that have expanded.

J gene,D gene,V gene,clone size,CDR3 protein,CDR3 DNA
TRBJ2-2,NA,TRBV7-9,NA,CASSLDRSTNTGELFF,TGTGCCAGCAGCTTAGACAGGTCAACGAACACCGGGGAGCTGTTTTTT
TRBJ1-2,NA,TRBV19,NA,CATLDSLYGYTF,TGTGCCACCTTAGACAGCCTCTATGGCTACACCTTC
TRBJ2-5,NA,TRBV5-1,once,CASSRDQGGTQYF,TGCGCCAGCAGCAGGGACCAGGGAGGGACCCAGTACTTC
TRBJ1-6,NA,TRBV6-1,NA,CASSEAPAGGYSPLHF,TGTGCCAGCAGTGAAGCCCCGGCGGGGGGGTATTCACCCCTCCACTTT
TRBJ2-1,TRBD1,TRBV5-1,NA,CASSLQGQGTEQFF,TGCGCCAGCAGCTTGCAGGGACAGGGGACTGAGCAGTTCTTC
TRBJ2-1,NA,TRBV5-1,NA,CASSWGGGAYNEQFF,TGCGCCAGCAGCTGGGGCGGTGGGGCCTACAATGAGCAGTTCTTC
TRBJ1-5,NA,TRBV19,few,CASSIQGHQPQHF,TGTGCCAGTAGTATACAGGGCCATCAGCCCCAGCATTTT
TRBJ2-5,TRBD1,TRBV25-1,NA,CASSDRGRETQYF,TGTGCCAGCAGTGACAGGGGGCGAGAGACCCAGTACTTC
TRBJ2-2,NA,TRBV5-1,NA,CASTSSGNTGELFF,TGCGCCAGCACCTCCAGCGGGAACACCGGGGAGCTGTTTTTT
TRBJ1-2,NA,TRBV9,NA,CASSMSGGTNYGYTF,TGTGCCAGCAGCATGTCGGGCGGGACTAACTATGGCTACACCTTC
TRBJ1-1,NA,TRBV7-6,NA,CASSFREGMSTEAFF,TGTGCCAGCAGCTTTCGGGAGGGGATGAGCACTGAAGCTTTCTTT
TRBJ1-4,TRBD1,TRBV6-2/TRBV6-3,NA,CASSQTGQGWEKLFF,TGTGCCAGCAGCCAAACTGGACAGGGGTGGGAAAAACTGTTTTTT
TRBJ1-1,TRBD1,TRBV28,NA,CASSRDREGSEAFF,TGTGCCAGCAGTCGAGACAGGGAAGGCTCTGAAGCTTTCTTT
TRBJ1-6,NA,TRBV19,once,CASSIGVRRSYNSPLHF,TGTGCCAGTAGTATAGGAGTCAGGAGGTCCTATAATTCACCCCTCCACTTT
TRBJ1-1,NA,TRBV12-5,NA,CASGLVSGFTEAFF,TGTGCTAGTGGTTTGGTCTCGGGGTTTACTGAAGCTTTCTTT
TRBJ2-5,NA,TRBV30,NA,CAWRGGSGTQYF,TGTGCCTGGAGAGGGGGATCCGGGACCCAGTACTTC
TRBJ2-1,TRBD2,TRBV6-2/TRBV6-3,few,CASSYTRPLAGANEQFF,TGTGCCAGCAGTTACACTCGCCCACTAGCGGGGGCCAATGAGCAGTTCTTC
TRBJ2-5,NA,TRBV7-2,NA,CASSRLATIETQYF,TGTGCCAGCAGCCGCCTAGCGACGATTGAGACCCAGTACTTC
TRBJ1-5,NA,TRBV19,NA,CASSMGRGNQPQHF,TGTGCCAGTAGTATGGGCAGGGGAAATCAGCCCCAGCATTTT
TRBJ1-1,NA,TRBV4-1,NA,CASSSRGGMETEAFF,TGCGCCAGCAGCTCGAGGGGGGGGATGGAGACTGAAGCTTTCTTT
TRBJ2-7,NA,TRBV6-6,NA,CASSSQGSEQYF,TGTGCCAGCAGTTCTCAGGGTTCCGAGCAGTACTTC